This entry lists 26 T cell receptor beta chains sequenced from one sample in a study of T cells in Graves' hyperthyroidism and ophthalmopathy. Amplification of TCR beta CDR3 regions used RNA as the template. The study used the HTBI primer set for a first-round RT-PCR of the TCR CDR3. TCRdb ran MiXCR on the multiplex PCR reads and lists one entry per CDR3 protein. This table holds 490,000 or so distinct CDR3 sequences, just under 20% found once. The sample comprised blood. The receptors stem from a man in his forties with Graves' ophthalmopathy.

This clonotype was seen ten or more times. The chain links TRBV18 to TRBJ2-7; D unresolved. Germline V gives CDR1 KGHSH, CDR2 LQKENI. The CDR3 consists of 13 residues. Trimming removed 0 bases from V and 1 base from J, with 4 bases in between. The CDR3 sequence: CASSPPGSYEQYF. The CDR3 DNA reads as TGTGCCAGCTCACCACCGGGGTCCTACGAGCAGTACTTC.

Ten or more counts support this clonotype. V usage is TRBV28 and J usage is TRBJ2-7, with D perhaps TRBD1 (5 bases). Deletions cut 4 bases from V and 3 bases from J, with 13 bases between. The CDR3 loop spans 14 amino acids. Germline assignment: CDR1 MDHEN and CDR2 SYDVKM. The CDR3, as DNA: TGTGCCAGCAGTTGGGGCAGAGCTAACTACGAGCAGTACTTC. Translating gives CASSWGRANYEQYF.

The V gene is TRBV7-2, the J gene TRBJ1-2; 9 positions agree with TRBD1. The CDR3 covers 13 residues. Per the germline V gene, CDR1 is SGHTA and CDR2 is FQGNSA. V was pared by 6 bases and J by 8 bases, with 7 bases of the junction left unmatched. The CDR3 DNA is TGTGCCAGCAGTTCACAGGGGGCGAAGGGCTACACCTTC. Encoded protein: CASSSQGAKGYTF.

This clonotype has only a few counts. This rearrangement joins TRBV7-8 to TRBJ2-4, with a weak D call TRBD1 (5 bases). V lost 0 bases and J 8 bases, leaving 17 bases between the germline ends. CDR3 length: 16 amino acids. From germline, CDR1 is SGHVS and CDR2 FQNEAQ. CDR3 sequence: CASSLASRQGRDIQYF. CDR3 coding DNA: TGTGCCAGCAGCTTAGCTAGTCGGCAGGGCAGGGACATTCAGTACTTC.

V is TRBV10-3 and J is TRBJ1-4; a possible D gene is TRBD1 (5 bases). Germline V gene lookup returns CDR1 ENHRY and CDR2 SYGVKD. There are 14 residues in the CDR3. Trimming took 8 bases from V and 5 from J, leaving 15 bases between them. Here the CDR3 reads CAIVGGPVNEKLFF. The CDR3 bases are TGTGCCATCGTGGGGGGACCCGTGAATGAAAAACTGTTTTTT.

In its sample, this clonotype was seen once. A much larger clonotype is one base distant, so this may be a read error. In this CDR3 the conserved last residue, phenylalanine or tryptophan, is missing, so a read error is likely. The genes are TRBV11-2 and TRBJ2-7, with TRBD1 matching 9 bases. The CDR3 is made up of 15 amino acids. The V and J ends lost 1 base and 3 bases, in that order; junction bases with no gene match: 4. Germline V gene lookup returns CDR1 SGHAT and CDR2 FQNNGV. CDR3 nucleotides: TGTGCCAGCAGCTTAGTTTTGGGACAGGGCTACGAGCAGTACCTC. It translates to CASSLVLGQGYEQYL.

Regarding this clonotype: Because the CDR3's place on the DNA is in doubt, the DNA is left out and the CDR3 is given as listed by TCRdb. The CDR3: CASSSRDTYSCGYTF. The J gene is TRBJ1-2, the V gene TRBV5-1; the table's D call of TRBD1 was not tested on the DNA. Looked up from germline, CDR1 is SGHRS and CDR2 is YFSETQ. Ends included, the CDR3 has 15 residues.

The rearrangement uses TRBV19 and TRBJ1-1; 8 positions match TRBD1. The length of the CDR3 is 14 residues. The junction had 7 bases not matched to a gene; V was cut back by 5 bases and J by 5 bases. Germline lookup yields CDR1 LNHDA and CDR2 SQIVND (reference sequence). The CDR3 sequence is CASSRDRMDTEAFF. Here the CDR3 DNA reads TGTGCCAGTAGTCGGGACAGGATGGATACTGAAGCTTTCTTT.

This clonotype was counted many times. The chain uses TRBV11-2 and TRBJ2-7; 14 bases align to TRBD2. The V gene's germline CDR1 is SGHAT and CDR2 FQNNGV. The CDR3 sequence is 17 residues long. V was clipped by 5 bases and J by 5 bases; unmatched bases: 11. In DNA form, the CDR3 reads TGTGCCAGCAGCCTCCAGACGGGACTAGCGGGAGAGAACGAGCAGTACTTC. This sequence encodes CASSLQTGLAGENEQYF.

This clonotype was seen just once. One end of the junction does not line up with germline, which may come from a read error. CDR3 nucleotide sequence: TGTGCCAGCAGCCCTAACAGGGTGATGAACACTCAAGCTTTCTTT. It encodes CASSPNRVMNTQAFF. The rearrangement joins TRBV7-2 to TRBJ1-1; a weak D match, TRBD1 (6 bases). The CDR3 has 15 amino acids. Germline lookup yields CDR1 SGHTA and CDR2 FQGNSA.

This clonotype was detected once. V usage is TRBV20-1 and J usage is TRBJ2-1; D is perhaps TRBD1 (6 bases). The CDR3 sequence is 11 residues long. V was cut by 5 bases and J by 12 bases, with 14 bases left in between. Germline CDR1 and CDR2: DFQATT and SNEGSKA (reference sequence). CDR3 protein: CSALGQPGQFF. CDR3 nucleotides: TGCAGTGCTCTTGGACAGCCAGGGCAGTTCTTC.

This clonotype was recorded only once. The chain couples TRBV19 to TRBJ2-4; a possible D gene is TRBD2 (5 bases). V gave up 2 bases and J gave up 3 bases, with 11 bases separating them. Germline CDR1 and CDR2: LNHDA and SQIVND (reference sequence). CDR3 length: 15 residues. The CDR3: CASSIREYDKNIQYF. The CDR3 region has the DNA TGTGCCAGTAGTATAAGGGAGTATGACAAAAACATTCAGTACTTC.

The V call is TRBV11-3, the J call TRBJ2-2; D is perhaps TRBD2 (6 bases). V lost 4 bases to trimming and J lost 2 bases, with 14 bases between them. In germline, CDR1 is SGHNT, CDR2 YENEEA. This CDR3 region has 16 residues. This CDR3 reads CASSSSSDFNTGELFF. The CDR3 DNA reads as TGTGCCAGCAGCTCCTCTAGCGACTTCAACACCGGGGAGCTGTTTTTT.

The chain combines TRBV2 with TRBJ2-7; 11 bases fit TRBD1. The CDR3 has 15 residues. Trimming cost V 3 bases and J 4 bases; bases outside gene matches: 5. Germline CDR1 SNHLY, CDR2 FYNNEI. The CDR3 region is CASSEPGQGEYEQYF. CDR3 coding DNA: TGTGCCAGCAGTGAGCCGGGACAGGGGGAATACGAGCAGTACTTC.

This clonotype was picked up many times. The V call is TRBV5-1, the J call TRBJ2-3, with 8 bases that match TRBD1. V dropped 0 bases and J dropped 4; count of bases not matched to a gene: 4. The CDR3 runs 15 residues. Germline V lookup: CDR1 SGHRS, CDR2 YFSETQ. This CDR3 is CASSLGTGSADTQYF. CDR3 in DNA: TGCGCCAGCAGCTTGGGGACAGGGAGCGCAGATACGCAGTATTTT.

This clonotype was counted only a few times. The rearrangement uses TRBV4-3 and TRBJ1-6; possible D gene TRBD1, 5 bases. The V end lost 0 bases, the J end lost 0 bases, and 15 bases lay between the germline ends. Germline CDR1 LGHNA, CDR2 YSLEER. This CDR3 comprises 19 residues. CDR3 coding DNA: TGCGCCAGCAGCCAAGAGGTCGGGGGTGGAGACTCCTATAATTCACCCCTCCACTTT. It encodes CASSQEVGGGDSYNSPLHF.

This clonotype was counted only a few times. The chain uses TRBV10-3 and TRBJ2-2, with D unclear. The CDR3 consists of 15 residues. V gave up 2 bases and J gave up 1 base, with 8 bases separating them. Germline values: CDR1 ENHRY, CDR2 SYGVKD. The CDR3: CAISERTGNTGELFF. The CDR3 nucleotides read TGTGCCATCAGTGAGAGGACGGGGAACACCGGGGAGCTGTTTTTT.

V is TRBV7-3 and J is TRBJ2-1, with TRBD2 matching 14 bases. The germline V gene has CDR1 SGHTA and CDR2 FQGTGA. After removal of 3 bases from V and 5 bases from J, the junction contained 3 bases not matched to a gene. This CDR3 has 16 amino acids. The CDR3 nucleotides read TGTGCCAGCAGCTTGGGGACTAGCGGGAGAAACAATGAGCAGTTCTTC. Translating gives CASSLGTSGRNNEQFF.

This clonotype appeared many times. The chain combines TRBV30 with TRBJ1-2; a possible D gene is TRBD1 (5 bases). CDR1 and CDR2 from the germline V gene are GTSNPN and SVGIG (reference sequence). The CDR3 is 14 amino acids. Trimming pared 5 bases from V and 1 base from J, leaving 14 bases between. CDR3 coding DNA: TGTGCCTGGTATCGGACACCGGATAACTATGGCTACACCTTC. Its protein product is CAWYRTPDNYGYTF.

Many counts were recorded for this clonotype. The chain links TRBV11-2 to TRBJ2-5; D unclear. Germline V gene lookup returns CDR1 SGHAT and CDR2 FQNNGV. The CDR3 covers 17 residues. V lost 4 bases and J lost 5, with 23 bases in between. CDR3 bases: TGTGCCAGCAGCTCGTACCCGCCGTGGGTGGGGTCGGAGACCCAGTACTTC. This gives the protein CASSSYPPWVGSETQYF.

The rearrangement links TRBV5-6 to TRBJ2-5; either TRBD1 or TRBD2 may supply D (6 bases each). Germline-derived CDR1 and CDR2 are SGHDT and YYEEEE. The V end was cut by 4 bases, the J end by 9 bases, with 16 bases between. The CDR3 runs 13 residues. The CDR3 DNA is TGTGCCAGCAGCGGGCCCCCGGGGGCGGCCCAGTACTTC. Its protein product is CASSGPPGAAQYF.

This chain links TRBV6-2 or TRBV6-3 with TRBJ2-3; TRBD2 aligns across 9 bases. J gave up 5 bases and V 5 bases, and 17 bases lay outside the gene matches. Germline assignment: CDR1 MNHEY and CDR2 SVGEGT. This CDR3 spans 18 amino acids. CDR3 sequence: CASSPGAGTSFRRDTQYF. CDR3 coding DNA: TGTGCCAGCAGTCCCGGCGCCGGGACTAGCTTCCGTCGAGATACGCAGTATTTT.

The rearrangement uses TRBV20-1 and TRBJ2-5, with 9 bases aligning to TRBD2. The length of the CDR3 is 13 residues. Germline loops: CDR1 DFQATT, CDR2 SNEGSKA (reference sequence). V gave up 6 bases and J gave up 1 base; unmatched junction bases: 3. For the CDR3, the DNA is TGCAGTGCCACGGGACTAGCCCAAGAGACCCAGTACTTC. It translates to CSATGLAQETQYF.

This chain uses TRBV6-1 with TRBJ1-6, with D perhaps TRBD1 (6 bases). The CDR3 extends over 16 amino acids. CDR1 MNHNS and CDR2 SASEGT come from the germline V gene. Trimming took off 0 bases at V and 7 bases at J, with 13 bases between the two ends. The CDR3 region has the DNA TGTGCCAGCAGTGAAGCCAGCACAGGGATAAATTCACCCCTCCACTTT. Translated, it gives CASSEASTGINSPLHF.

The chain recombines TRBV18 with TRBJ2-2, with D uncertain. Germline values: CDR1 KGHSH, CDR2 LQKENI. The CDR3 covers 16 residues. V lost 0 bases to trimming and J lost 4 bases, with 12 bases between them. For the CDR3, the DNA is TGTGCCAGCTCACCACCGGGAAGGGCAGGCACCGGGGAGCTGTTTTTT. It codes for CASSPPGRAGTGELFF.

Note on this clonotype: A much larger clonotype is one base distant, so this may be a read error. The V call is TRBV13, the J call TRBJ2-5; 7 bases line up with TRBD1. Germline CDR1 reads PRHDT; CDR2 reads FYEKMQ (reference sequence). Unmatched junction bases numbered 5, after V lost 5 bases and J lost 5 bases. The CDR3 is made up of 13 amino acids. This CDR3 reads CASSTTGVETQYF. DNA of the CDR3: TGTGCCAGCAGCACAACAGGGGTGGAGACCCAGTACTTC.